This passage covers 26 T cell receptor beta chains from one sample sequenced in a study of OX40 agonist ivuxolimab in advanced cancers. This table comes from immunoSEQ multiplex PCR, and its TCRdb copy is limited to in-frame clones, with some not included. In the table there are roughly 92,000 clones, roughly 90% of which are singletons. The sequencing used CD4+ or CD8+ T cells sorted from blood, collected in a trial of the OX40 agonist ivuxolimab. The receptors were gathered from an adult with an advanced solid tumor such as melanoma, head and neck, liver or kidney cancer.

The CDR3 here is CASSGTGPPEQYF. The CDR3 nucleotides read TGTGCCAGTTCCGGGACAGGTCCCCCCGAGCAGTACTTC. This chain links TRBV27 with TRBJ2-7; 8 bases line up with TRBD1. CDR1 is MNHEY and CDR2 is SMNVEV in the germline V gene (reference sequence). CDR3 length: 13 residues. V lost 9 bases, J lost 6 bases, and 10 bases stayed unmatched.

The chain joins TRBV19 to TRBJ1-4; tentative D call: TRBD1 (5 bases). V dropped 7 bases and J dropped 5 bases, with 17 bases sitting between them. CDR1 and CDR2 from the germline V gene are LNHDA and SQIVND (reference sequence). There are 15 residues in the CDR3. The CDR3 is CASIGWTSANEKLFF. The CDR3 nucleotides are TGTGCCAGTATTGGTTGGACATCAGCGAATGAAAAACTGTTTTTT.

The chain joins TRBV7-6 to TRBJ1-2; D ambiguous. V lost 1 base and J lost 4, with 10 bases in between. Germline CDR1 reads SGHVS; CDR2 reads FNYEAQ. The CDR3 is 14 amino acids. The CDR3 spells CASSLDRGVYGYTF. In DNA, the CDR3 is TGTGCCAGCAGCTTAGATCGGGGAGTCTATGGCTACACCTTC.

V and J are TRBV11-2 and TRBJ2-1; 7 positions agree with TRBD1. V lost 5 bases, J lost 3 bases, and 4 bases stayed unmatched. CDR3 size: 14 residues. Per germline, CDR1 SGHAT and CDR2 FQNNGV. The CDR3 is CASSVTGNYNEQFF. CDR3 DNA: TGTGCCAGCAGCGTGACAGGGAACTACAATGAGCAGTTCTTC.

CDR3 residues: CASSVATTRNTIYF. DNA of the CDR3: TGTGCCAGCAGCGTAGCTACAACTAGAAACACCATATATTTT. V usage is TRBV9 and J usage is TRBJ1-3; D is uncertain. Between the trimmed V and J ends, which lost 0 bases and 5 bases, there was a span of 9 bases. Germline lookup yields CDR1 SGDLS and CDR2 YYNGEE. This CDR3 is built from 14 residues.

The chain combines TRBV21-1 with TRBJ2-1; the D call TRBD2 from the table was never checked on the DNA. TRBV21-1 is a known pseudogene. This CDR3 comprises 22 residues. The CDR3 DNA sequence: TGTGCCAGCACCAGTCCCTCGAAGACCGAGAGGGGGGGAGGGCCAGATAACAATGAGCAGTTCTTC. Translating it yields CASTSPSKTERGGGPDNNEQFF.

The V and J genes are TRBV2 and TRBJ1-1; D is ambiguous. In germline, CDR1 is SNHLY, CDR2 FYNNEI. Trimming left V 7 bases short and J 1 base short, with 7 bases between. The CDR3 contains 12 residues. CDR3 DNA sequence: TGTGCCAGCAACGACCCGAACACTGAAGCTTTCTTT. Its protein product is CASNDPNTEAFF.

The V gene is TRBV11-2, the J gene TRBJ2-1; 9 nucleotides agree with TRBD1. Germline V gene sequence: CDR1 SGHAT, CDR2 FQNNGV. The CDR3 loop spans 19 amino acids. Trimming at V came to 3 bases and at J to 0 bases, leaving 12 bases not matched to a gene. In nucleotides, the CDR3 is TGTGCCAGCAGCTTTCCACGGGACAGGGAAACTAGCTCCTACAATGAGCAGTTCTTC. Translated: CASSFPRDRETSSYNEQFF.

V is TRBV29-1 and J is TRBJ1-2; 10 bases are shared with TRBD1. The CDR3 contains 15 residues. The V gene end was trimmed by 3 bases and the J gene end by 4 bases; junction bases not matched to a gene: 8. In germline, CDR1 is SQVTM, CDR2 ANQGSEA. The CDR3 nucleotides are TGCAGCGTTGATACGTGGGACAGGGGTTTCTATGGCTACACCTTC. Its protein is CSVDTWDRGFYGYTF.

The gene calls are TRBV11-2 and TRBJ2-2, with D uncertain. From germline, CDR1 is SGHAT and CDR2 FQNNGV. The CDR3 sequence is 17 residues long. The ends were cut back, 0 bases at V and 3 bases at J, with 14 bases in the middle. The DNA of the CDR3 is TGTGCCAGCAGCTTAGATTTAGAGACCACAGACACCGGGGAGCTGTTTTTT. As protein: CASSLDLETTDTGELFF.

This chain links TRBV27 with TRBJ2-3; no reliable D call. This CDR3 spans 15 amino acids. With 8 bases removed from V and 1 base from J, the gap between germline ends came to 16 bases. Germline-derived CDR1 and CDR2 are MNHEY and SMNVEV (reference sequence). Here the CDR3 reads CASRIISSRTDTQYF. In nucleotides, the CDR3 is TGTGCCAGCCGCATTATTAGCTCGCGCACAGATACGCAGTATTTT.

This clone was detected only once. V usage is TRBV9 and J usage is TRBJ1-2; D gene ambiguous. V lost 0 bases, J lost 1 base, and 7 bases lay in between. The V gene's germline CDR1 is SGDLS and CDR2 YYNGEE. The CDR3 has 14 residues. CDR3: CASSVVMDNYGYTF. As DNA, the CDR3 is TGTGCCAGCAGCGTAGTTATGGATAACTATGGCTACACCTTC.

This clone was counted a single time. The chain has TRBV19 and TRBJ2-5, with a tentative D call TRBD1 (5 bases). This CDR3 is 13 amino acids long. Germline V lookup: CDR1 LNHDA, CDR2 SQIVND (reference sequence). V was pared by 6 bases and J by 5 bases, with 13 bases between. The CDR3 DNA reads TGTGCCAGTAGAGGGGCATTAGGGGAGACCCAGTACTTC. Translation: CASRGALGETQYF.

V usage is TRBV27 and J usage is TRBJ1-2; D gene ambiguous. The length of the CDR3 is 13 residues. Trimming shortened V by 5 bases and J by 8 bases, and 15 bases separated the two germline ends. Germline CDR1 MNHEY, CDR2 SMNVEV (reference sequence). CDR3 sequence reads: CASSPTSYEGYTF. CDR3 coding DNA: TGTGCCAGCAGTCCCACCTCCTACGAGGGCTACACCTTC.

The chain is built from TRBV29-1 and TRBJ2-7; unclear D gene. The ends were cut back, 6 bases at V and 4 bases at J, with 7 bases in the middle. Looked up from germline, CDR1 is SQVTM and CDR2 is ANQGSEA. The length of the CDR3 is 10 residues. The CDR3 region is CSVADYEQYF. The CDR3, as DNA: TGCAGCGTCGCAGATTACGAGCAGTACTTC.

The V and J genes are TRBV30 and TRBJ1-1; D gene uncertain. V was pared by 0 bases and J by 0 bases, with 8 bases between. From germline, CDR1 is GTSNPN and CDR2 SVGIG (reference sequence). This CDR3 contains 14 residues. CDR3 loop: CAWSVDGMNTEAFF. The CDR3 bases are TGTGCCTGGAGTGTGGATGGGATGAACACTGAAGCTTTCTTT.

The genes are TRBV5-1 and TRBJ2-2; TRBD2 might be the D (6 bases). CDR1 and CDR2 from the germline V gene are SGHRS and YFSETQ. V was trimmed by 0 bases and J by 6 bases, leaving 12 bases between them. The CDR3 has 15 residues. This chain's CDR3 is CASSLGGIFPGELFF. CDR3 nucleotides: TGCGCCAGCAGCTTGGGCGGGATCTTCCCCGGGGAGCTGTTTTTT.

The chain joins TRBV27 to TRBJ2-2; no clear D. Between the trimmed V and J ends, which lost 5 bases and 4 bases, there was a span of 14 bases. The CDR3 covers 15 residues. Germline V lookup: CDR1 MNHEY, CDR2 SMNVEV (reference sequence). DNA of the CDR3: TGTGCCAGCAGTCAATGGGCTAGTGGCACCGGGGAGCTGTTTTTT. Residues: CASSQWASGTGELFF.

This chain joins TRBV4-1 and TRBJ2-1; D is unresolved. The CDR3 totals 12 residues. The germline gives CDR1 MGHRA, CDR2 YSYEKL. The V gene lost 4 bases and the J gene lost 2 bases, with 3 bases spanning the gap. CDR3 protein: CASSRPYNEQFF. The CDR3 DNA is TGCGCCAGCAGCCGACCCTACAATGAGCAGTTCTTC.

There are a few counts of this clone. The chain carries TRBV30 and TRBJ1-1, with 7 bases aligning to TRBD1. V gave up 3 bases and J gave up 2 bases; unmatched junction bases: 6. This CDR3 region has 14 residues. The germline V gene has CDR1 GTSNPN and CDR2 SVGIG (reference sequence). CDR3 sequence (DNA): TGTGCCTGGAGGTCGGAGGGGGCCAACACTGAAGCTTTCTTT. Translating it yields CAWRSEGANTEAFF.

The V gene is TRBV2, the J gene TRBJ1-1, with 7 bases identical to TRBD1. This CDR3 is built from 14 residues. The germline gives CDR1 SNHLY, CDR2 FYNNEI. The V and J ends lost 6 bases and 7 bases, in that order; junction bases with no gene match: 11. The CDR3 loop is CASSSDPRDSEAFF. In DNA form, the CDR3 reads TGTGCCAGCAGCTCAGACCCCCGGGACAGTGAAGCTTTCTTT.

The chain recombines TRBV6-1 with TRBJ1-2; 9 bases map to TRBD1. J gave up 3 bases and V 2 bases, and 7 bases lay outside the gene matches. Germline lookup yields CDR1 MNHNS and CDR2 SASEGT. The CDR3 has 16 amino acids. The CDR3, as DNA: TGTGCCAGCAGTGAAACCGCGTGGGACAGGGACTATGGCTACACCTTC. The encoded protein is CASSETAWDRDYGYTF.

V and J are TRBV5-1 and TRBJ1-1; 7 bases align to TRBD1. Unmatched junction bases numbered 2, after V lost 0 bases and J lost 0 bases. Germline V gives CDR1 SGHRS, CDR2 YFSETQ. CDR3 length equals 15 residues. CDR3 nucleotides: TGCGCCAGCAGCTTGGGACAGGGATTGAACACTGAAGCTTTCTTT. Translation: CASSLGQGLNTEAFF.

The J gene is TRBJ1-1, the V gene TRBV27, with D tentatively TRBD1 (5 bases). CDR3 length: 15 residues. CDR1 is MNHEY, CDR2 SMNVEV, per germline (reference sequence). V gave up 6 bases and J gave up 4 bases, with 18 bases separating them. Written as DNA, the CDR3 is TGTGCCAGCAGAACCTCCAGGGAGCTGGGCACTGAAGCTTTCTTT. This codes for CASRTSRELGTEAFF.

This chain joins TRBV13 and TRBJ2-3, with TRBD2 matching over 7 bases. The trim removed 4 bases at V and 7 bases at J, leaving 8 bases unmatched. Germline assignment: CDR1 PRHDT and CDR2 FYEKMQ (reference sequence). The CDR3 spans 14 residues. The CDR3 DNA follows: TGTGCCAGCAGCTCGGGACTACTCAAGCATACGCAGTATTTT. It specifies CASSSGLLKHTQYF.

The chain combines TRBV5-4 with TRBJ2-7; a weak D match, TRBD1 (6 bases). Trimming cost V 2 bases and J 9 bases, with 15 bases left between them. The CDR3 is 13 residues long. From germline, CDR1 is SGHNT and CDR2 YYREEE (reference sequence). The CDR3 region has the DNA TGTGCCAGCAGCTTCCGGGACAATACTATGCAGTACTTC. Encoded protein: CASSFRDNTMQYF.